One sample yielded the 2 T cell receptor beta chains listed below, sequenced in a study of identifying expanded T cells in peripheral blood. Clones were sequenced by immunoSEQ multiplex PCR, and TCRdb holds only the in-frame ones, with some missing. Of some 93,000 clones in the sample, about nine tenths are singletons; the top ten hold 3.5% to 5%. The sample consisted of blood. The receptors shown here come from a person aged 18 to 75 in good health.

V is TRBV19 and J is TRBJ1-1; TRBD1 might be the D (5 bases). The CDR3 length is 13 residues. The germline gives CDR1 LNHDA, CDR2 SQIVND (reference sequence). V was clipped by 3 bases and J by 5 bases, with 10 bases between them. In DNA form, the CDR3 reads TGTGCCAGTAGTATGAGGGGCGAGACTGAAGCTTTCTTT. Translated: CASSMRGETEAFF.

This chain connects TRBV28 to TRBJ2-1, with 15 bases matching TRBD2. The germline gives CDR1 MDHEN, CDR2 SYDVKM. The V gene end was trimmed by 6 bases and the J gene end by 6 bases; junction bases not matched to a gene: 6. CDR3 size: 16 residues. The CDR3 reads CASRLRTSGRGNEQFF. Written as DNA, the CDR3 is TGTGCCAGCAGACTCAGGACTAGCGGGAGGGGCAATGAGCAGTTCTTC.